This T cell receptor (beta chain) was found in a study of cytomegalovirus exposure and HLA in healthy donors. Overall study findings and caveats: Earlier results showed most TCR beta V segments being productive about 87% or about 30% of the time. The authors enumerated 150 to 200 TCR beta chains as linked to cytomegalovirus. V segments that were indistinguishable, TRBV6-2 and TRBV6-3 among them, were omitted from analysis. A later analysis linked a missense DCLRE1C variant to TCR beta V- and J-gene trimming.

Losses at the gene ends were 2 bases for V and 6 bases for J; bases not matched to a gene: 10. Germline V gives CDR1 SGHVS, CDR2 FQNEAQ. The CDR3 has 16 residues. The PCR used 60 Vbeta and 13 Jbeta primers. Assay: immunoSEQ multiplex PCR; the TCRdb copy retains only in-frame clones and omits some. This table holds 150,000 to 180,000 clones, nearly 80% found once. Of note for this clone: Its antigen is unknown.

The sequenced sample was PBMCs. The clonotype was recovered from a man aged 25-45 years in good health and CMV-seropositive. V is TRBV7-8 and J is TRBJ2-3; 8 bases are a match to TRBD2. The CDR3 sequence: CASSLMTSVGSDTQYF. The CDR3 DNA follows: TGTGCCAGCAGCTTAATGACTAGCGTCGGGTCGGATACGCAGTATTTT. Full variable domain (remainder filled in from reference TRBV7-8 and TRBJ2-3): GAGVSQSPRYKVAKRGQDVALRCDPISGHVSLFWYQQALGQGPEFLTYFQNEAQLDKSGLPSDRFFAERPEGSVSTLKIQRTQQEDSAVYLCASSLMTSVGSDTQYFGPGTRLTVL.